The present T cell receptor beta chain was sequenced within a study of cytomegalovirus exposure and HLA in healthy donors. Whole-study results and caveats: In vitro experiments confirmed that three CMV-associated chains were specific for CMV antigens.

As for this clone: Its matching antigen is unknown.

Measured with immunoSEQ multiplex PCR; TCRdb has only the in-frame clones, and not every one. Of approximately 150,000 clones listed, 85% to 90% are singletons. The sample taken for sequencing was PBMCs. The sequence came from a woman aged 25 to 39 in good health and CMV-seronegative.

CDR3 loop: CASSLVKPGGNTEAFF. For the CDR3, the DNA is TGCGCCAGCAGCCTGGTGAAACCAGGGGGGAACACTGAAGCTTTCTTT. The chain combines TRBV5-1 with TRBJ1-1; 7 bases line up with TRBD1. Per germline, CDR1 SGHRS and CDR2 YFSETQ. This CDR3 region has 16 residues. V trimming: 4 bases; J trimming: 1 base; junction bases outside the gene matches: 10.